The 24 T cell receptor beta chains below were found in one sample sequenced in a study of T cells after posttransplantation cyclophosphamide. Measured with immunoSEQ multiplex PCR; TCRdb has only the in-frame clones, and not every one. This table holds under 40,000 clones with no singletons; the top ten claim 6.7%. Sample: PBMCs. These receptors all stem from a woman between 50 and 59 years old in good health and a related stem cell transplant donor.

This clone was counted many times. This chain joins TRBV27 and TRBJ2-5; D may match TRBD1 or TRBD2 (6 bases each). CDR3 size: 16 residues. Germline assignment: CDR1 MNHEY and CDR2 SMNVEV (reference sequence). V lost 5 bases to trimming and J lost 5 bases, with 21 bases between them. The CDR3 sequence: CASSHGWGRDGETQYF. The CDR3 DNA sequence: TGTGCCAGCAGTCACGGGTGGGGGCGGGATGGCGAGACCCAGTACTTC.

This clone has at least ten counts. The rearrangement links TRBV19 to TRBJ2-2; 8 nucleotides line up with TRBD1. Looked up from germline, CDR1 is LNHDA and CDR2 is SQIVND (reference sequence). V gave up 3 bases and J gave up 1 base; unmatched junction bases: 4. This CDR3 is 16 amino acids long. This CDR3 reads CASSIFGTGNTGELFF. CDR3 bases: TGTGCCAGTAGTATTTTCGGGACAGGGAACACCGGGGAGCTGTTTTTT.

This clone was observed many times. CDR3 bases: TGTGCCAGCAGCTTGGGAGGCGGGAGGCTTTACGAGCAGTACTTC. This gives the protein CASSLGGGRLYEQYF. The chain employs TRBV5-6 and TRBJ2-7; 8 bases fit TRBD2. Germline-derived CDR1 and CDR2 are SGHDT and YYEEEE. Trimming at V came to 0 bases and at J to 4 bases, leaving 6 bases not matched to a gene. This CDR3 comprises 15 residues. Together with reference TRBV5-6 and TRBJ2-7, the CDR3 gives the full variable domain: DAGVTQSPTHLIKTRGQQVTLRCSPKSGHDTVSWYQQALGQGPQFIFQYYEEEERQRGNFPDRFSGHQFPNYSSELNVNALLLGDSALYLCASSLGGGRLYEQYFGPGTRLTVT.

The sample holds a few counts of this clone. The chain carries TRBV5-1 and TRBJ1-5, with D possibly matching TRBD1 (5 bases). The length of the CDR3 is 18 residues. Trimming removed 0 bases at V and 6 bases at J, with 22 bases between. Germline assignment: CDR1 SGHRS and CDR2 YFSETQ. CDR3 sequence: CASSLGPGLVSGGQPQHF. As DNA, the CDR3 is TGCGCCAGCAGCTTGGGTCCAGGGCTGGTGTCTGGCGGTCAGCCCCAGCATTTT.

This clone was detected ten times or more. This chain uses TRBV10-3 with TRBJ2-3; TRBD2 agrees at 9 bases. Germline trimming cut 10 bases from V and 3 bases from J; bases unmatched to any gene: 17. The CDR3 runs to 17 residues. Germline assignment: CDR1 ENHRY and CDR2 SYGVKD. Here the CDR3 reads CATGEVWGGRGTDTQYF. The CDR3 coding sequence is TGTGCCACCGGGGAAGTATGGGGCGGGAGGGGGACAGATACGCAGTATTTT.

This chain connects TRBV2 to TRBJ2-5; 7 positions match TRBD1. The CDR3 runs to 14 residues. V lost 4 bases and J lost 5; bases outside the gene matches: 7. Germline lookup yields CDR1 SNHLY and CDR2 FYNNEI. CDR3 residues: CASSVGQRRETQYF. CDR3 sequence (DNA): TGTGCCAGCAGTGTGGGACAGCGAAGGGAGACCCAGTACTTC.

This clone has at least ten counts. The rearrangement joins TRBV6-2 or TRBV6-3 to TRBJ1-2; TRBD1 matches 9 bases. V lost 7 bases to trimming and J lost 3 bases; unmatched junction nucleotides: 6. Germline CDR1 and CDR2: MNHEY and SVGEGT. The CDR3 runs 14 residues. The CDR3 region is CASTTWTGDYGYTF. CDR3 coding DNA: TGTGCCAGCACCACATGGACAGGGGACTATGGCTACACCTTC.

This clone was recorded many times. CDR3 sequence reads: CSVEDHPDTEAFF. The CDR3 DNA is TGCAGCGTTGAAGATCACCCGGACACTGAAGCTTTCTTT. The V gene is TRBV29-1, the J gene TRBJ1-1, with D unresolved. V was cut by 0 bases and J by 3 bases, with 8 bases left in between. Germline V gives CDR1 SQVTM, CDR2 ANQGSEA. This CDR3 is built from 13 residues.

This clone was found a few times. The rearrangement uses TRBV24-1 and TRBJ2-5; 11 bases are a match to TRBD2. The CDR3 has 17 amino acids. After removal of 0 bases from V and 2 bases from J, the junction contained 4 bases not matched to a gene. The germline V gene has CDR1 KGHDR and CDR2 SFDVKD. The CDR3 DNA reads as TGTGCCACCAGTGATTTGTTCCCTAGCGGGGGGCAAGAGACCCAGTACTTC. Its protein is CATSDLFPSGGQETQYF.

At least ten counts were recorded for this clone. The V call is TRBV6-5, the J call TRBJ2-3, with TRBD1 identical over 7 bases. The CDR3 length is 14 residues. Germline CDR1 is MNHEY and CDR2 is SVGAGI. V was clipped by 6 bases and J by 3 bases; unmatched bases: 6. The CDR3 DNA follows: TGTGCCAGCAGGACAGGGCCGGGAACAGATACGCAGTATTTT. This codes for CASRTGPGTDTQYF.

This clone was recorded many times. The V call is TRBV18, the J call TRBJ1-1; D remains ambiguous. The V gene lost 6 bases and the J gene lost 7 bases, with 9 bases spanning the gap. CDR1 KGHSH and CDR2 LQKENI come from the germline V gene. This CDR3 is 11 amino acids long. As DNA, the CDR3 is TGTGCCAGCTCCCGGCGGGATGAAGCTTTCTTT. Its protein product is CASSRRDEAFF.

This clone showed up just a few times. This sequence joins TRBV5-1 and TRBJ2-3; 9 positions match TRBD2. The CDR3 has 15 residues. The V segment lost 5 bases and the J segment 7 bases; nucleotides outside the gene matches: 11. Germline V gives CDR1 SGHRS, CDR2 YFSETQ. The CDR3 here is CASRDTGTSPYTQYF. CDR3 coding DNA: TGCGCCAGCAGGGATACCGGGACTAGCCCCTATACGCAGTATTTT.

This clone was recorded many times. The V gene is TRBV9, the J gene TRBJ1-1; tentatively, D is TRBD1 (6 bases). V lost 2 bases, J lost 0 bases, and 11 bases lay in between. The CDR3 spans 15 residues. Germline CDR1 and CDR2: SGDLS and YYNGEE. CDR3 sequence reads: CASSVGDILNTEAFF. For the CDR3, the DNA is TGTGCCAGCAGCGTCGGGGACATTTTGAACACTGAAGCTTTCTTT.

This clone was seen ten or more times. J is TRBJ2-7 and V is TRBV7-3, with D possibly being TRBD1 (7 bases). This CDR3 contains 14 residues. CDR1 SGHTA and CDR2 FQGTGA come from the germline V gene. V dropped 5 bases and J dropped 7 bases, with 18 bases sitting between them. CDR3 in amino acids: CASSPQGGLGEQYF. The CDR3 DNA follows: TGTGCCAGCAGCCCCCAGGGGGGTCTGGGGGAGCAGTACTTC.

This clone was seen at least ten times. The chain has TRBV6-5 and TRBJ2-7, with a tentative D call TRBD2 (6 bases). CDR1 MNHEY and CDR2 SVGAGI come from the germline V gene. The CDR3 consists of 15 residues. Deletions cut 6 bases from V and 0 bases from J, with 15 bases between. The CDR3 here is CASSSAGRSSYEQYF. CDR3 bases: TGTGCCAGCAGCTCTGCGGGGCGAAGCTCCTACGAGCAGTACTTC.

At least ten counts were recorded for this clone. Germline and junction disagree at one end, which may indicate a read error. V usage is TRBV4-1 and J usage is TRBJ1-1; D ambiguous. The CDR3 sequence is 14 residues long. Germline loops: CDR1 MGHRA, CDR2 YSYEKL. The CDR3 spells CASRQAADEAEAFF. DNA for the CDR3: TGCGCCAGCCGCCAGGCCGCCGATGAGGCTGAAGCTTTCTTT.

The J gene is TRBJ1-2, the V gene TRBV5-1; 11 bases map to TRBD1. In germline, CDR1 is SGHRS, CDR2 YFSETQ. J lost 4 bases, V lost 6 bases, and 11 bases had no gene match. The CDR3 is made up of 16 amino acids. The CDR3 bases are TGCGCCAGCACAGGGGTAGGGACAGGGGGATCCTATGGCTACACCTTC. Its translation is CASTGVGTGGSYGYTF. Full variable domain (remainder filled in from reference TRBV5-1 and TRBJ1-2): KAGVTQTPRYLIKTRGQQVTLSCSPISGHRSVSWYQQTPGQGLQFLFEYFSETQRNKGNFPGRFSGRQFSNSRSEMNVSTLELGDSALYLCASTGVGTGGSYGYTFGSGTRLTVV.

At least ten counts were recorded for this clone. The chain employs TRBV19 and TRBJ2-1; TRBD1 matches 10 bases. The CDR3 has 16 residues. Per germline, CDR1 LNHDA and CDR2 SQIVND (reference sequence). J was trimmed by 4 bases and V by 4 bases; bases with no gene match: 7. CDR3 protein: CASSRDRGQVYNEQFF. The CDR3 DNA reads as TGTGCCAGTAGTAGGGACAGGGGACAGGTATACAATGAGCAGTTCTTC.

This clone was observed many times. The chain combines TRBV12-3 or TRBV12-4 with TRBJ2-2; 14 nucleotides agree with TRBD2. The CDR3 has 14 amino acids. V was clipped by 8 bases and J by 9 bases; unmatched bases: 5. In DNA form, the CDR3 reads TGTGCCAGCGGGGGACTAGCGGGAGATAGGGAGCTGTTTTTT. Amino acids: CASGGLAGDRELFF.

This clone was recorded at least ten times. The CDR3 region has the DNA TGTGCCAGCAGCGTCCTCGGACTAGCGGGAGAAACCTACAATGAGCAGTTCTTC. As protein: CASSVLGLAGETYNEQFF. The chain uses TRBV9 and TRBJ2-1, with TRBD2 identical over 13 bases. Germline V lookup: CDR1 SGDLS, CDR2 YYNGEE. This CDR3 spans 18 amino acids. The junction had 7 bases not matched to a gene; V was cut back by 2 bases and J by 2 bases. Based on the CDR3 plus reference TRBV9 and TRBJ2-1, the full variable domain is DSGVTQTPKHLITATGQRVTLRCSPRSGDLSVYWYQQSLDQGLQFLIQYYNGEERAKGNILERFSAQQFPDLHSELNLSSLELGDSALYFCASSVLGLAGETYNEQFFGPGTRLTVL.

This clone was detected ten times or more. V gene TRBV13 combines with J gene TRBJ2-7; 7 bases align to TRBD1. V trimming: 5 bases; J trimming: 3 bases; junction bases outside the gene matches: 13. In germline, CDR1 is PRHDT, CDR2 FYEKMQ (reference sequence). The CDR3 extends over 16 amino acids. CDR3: CASSPVGGTEFYEQYF. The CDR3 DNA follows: TGTGCCAGCAGCCCCGTGGGTGGGACAGAGTTCTACGAGCAGTACTTC.

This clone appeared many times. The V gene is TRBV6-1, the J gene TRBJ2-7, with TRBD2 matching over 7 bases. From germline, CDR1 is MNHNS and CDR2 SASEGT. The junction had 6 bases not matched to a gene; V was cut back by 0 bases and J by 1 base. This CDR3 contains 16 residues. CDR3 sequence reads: CASSEASASGSYEQYF. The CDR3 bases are TGTGCCAGCAGTGAAGCGTCGGCTAGCGGTTCCTACGAGCAGTACTTC.

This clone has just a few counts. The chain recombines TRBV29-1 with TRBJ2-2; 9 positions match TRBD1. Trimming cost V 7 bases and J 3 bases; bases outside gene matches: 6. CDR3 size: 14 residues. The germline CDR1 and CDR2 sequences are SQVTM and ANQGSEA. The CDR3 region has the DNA TGCAGCGCTACAGGGGGCGCCGACACCGGGGAGCTGTTTTTT. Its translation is CSATGGADTGELFF.

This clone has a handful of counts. CDR3 coding DNA: TGTGCCAGCGACCGGGGGGAGCGGGACACCGGGGAGCTGTTTTTT. Translated, it gives CASDRGERDTGELFF. J is TRBJ2-2 and V is TRBV4-2; 7 bases line up with TRBD2. V lost 8 bases and J lost 3; bases outside the gene matches: 9. Germline V gene sequence: CDR1 LGHNA, CDR2 YNFKEQ. The CDR3 length is 15 residues.